This T cell receptor beta chain appears in the sequencing data of a study of early T cells in non-severe SARS-CoV-2 infection. Losses at the gene ends were 1 base for V and 3 bases for J; bases not matched to a gene: 4. The CDR3 contains 16 residues. The V gene's germline CDR1 is LGHDT and CDR2 YNNKEL (reference sequence). Individual cDNA molecules each received unique molecular identifiers attached to them. Using its own MiXCR run on the 5' RACE reads, TCRdb lists one record per CDR3 protein. The table includes roughly 45,000 distinct CDR3 sequences, 10% to 15% detected once. This TCR was recovered from an adult who was a healthcare worker with PCR-confirmed SARS-CoV-2 infection or an uninfected control (not recorded which). V and J are TRBV3-1 and TRBJ2-3, with 10 bases fitting TRBD2. Sequencing used whole blood. CDR3 coding DNA: TGTGCCAGCAGCCAAGTGCTAGCGGGAGAGACAGATACGCAGTATTTT. Translated, it gives CASSQVLAGETDTQYF.